This TCR beta chain emerged from a study of T cell responses to AZD1222 COVID-19 vaccine. Overall study results and limits: The span of vaccine-associated CD4 TCRs extended across spike, with dominance at 160-218 and 743-854. Increased Spike-specific TCR breadth and depth were observed after two AZD1222 doses. White British ancestry dominated among donors, who included more females, and clonal diversity was possibly underestimated.

About this clone: Its antigen remains unknown.

This CDR3 has 12 amino acids. Germline loops: CDR1 MGHDK, CDR2 SYGVNS. The V gene lost 1 base and the J gene lost 6 bases, with 3 bases spanning the gap. The table came from immunoSEQ multiplex PCR; TCRdb's copy has only in-frame clones and leaves some out. Seen here are 100,000 to 150,000 clones, approximately 91% observed once, and the top ten hold roughly 6.3%. The TCR was taken from an adult in good health. The specimen comprised peripheral blood, sampled on day 0 of AZD1222 vaccination. J is TRBJ2-2 and V is TRBV25-1; D ambiguous. The CDR3 DNA follows: TGTGCCAGCAGTGAATTCTCCGGGGAGCTGTTTTTT. It is translated as CASSEFSGELFF.